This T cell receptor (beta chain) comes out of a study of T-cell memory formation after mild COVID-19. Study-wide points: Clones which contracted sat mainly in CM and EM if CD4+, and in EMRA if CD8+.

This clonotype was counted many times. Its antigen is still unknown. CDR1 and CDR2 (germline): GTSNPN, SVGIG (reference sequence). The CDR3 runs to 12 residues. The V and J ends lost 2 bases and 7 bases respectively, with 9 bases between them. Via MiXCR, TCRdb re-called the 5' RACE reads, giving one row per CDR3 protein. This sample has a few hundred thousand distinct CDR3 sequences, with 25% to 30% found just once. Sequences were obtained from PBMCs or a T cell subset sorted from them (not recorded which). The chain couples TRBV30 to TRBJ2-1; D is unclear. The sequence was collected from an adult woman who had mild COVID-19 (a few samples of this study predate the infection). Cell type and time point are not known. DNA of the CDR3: TGTGCCTGGAGTCGAATAGGAAATGAGCAGTTCTTC. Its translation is CAWSRIGNEQFF.